The rows below give T cell receptor beta chains drawn from one sample of a study of cytomegalovirus exposure and HLA in healthy donors. Sequencing used immunoSEQ multiplex PCR; TCRdb keeps in-frame clones, though not all of them. This table holds around 100,000 clones, less than 90% found once. The source material was PBMCs. These TCRs come from a man between 35 and 55 years old in good health and CMV-seronegative. CDR3s leave out the opening cysteine and the closing phenylalanine or tryptophan. Clone size, where shown, is once, few, many, or a class for clones that have expanded.

clone size	V gene	J gene	CDR3 protein
-	TRBV15	TRBJ2-2	ATSRPGLTGELF
-	TRBV5-1	TRBJ2-7	ASSLGSSGGTLFSYEQY
few	TRBV7-9	TRBJ2-5	ASSAGLAGGAEETQY
few	TRBV5-1	TRBJ2-5	ATARQGAETQY
-	TRBV7-6	TRBJ2-1	ASSLAVGQGVLALWNEQF
-	TRBV5-3	TRBJ1-2	ARSRWAGTGNYGYT
-	TRBV7-9	TRBJ2-3	ASGPSPDTQY
-	TRBV18	TRBJ2-3	ASSPRGASGGTDTQY
once	TRBV9	TRBJ2-5	ASSVRPEGDQY
-	TRBV6-6	TRBJ1-2	ASIPRGIRDYGYT
-	TRBV30	TRBJ2-7	AWSLGTNEQY
-	TRBV16	TRBJ1-4	ASSPPNRGANEKLF
-	TRBV30	TRBJ2-1	AWSGPLGAEQF
few	TRBV5-8	TRBJ2-1	ASSSPVTSGGVNEQF
-	TRBV4-2	TRBJ2-5	ASRPGLAGGPWETQY
-	TRBV5-1	TRBJ2-2	ASSLLAGANTGELF
-	TRBV19	TRBJ1-1	ASSGLGNTEAF
once	TRBV5-4	TRBJ2-2	ASSSTKPGELF
-	TRBV7-8	TRBJ1-1	ASSLFGQGLNTEAF
-	TRBV11-3	TRBJ2-5	ASSLGRGQETQY
-	TRBV19	TRBJ1-2	ASSPLGQGNYGYT
-	TRBV14	TRBJ2-3	ASSQVGSPSTDTQY
-	TRBV9	TRBJ1-4	ASSDTQGEKLF